These 27 T cell receptor beta chains were all obtained from the same sample, sequenced in a study of T cell repertoires in cytomegalovirus infection. Their cognate antigens are unknown. TCRdb passed the reads through MiXCR, listing each CDR3 protein once. The sample records 70,000 to 95,000 distinct CDR3 sequences, approximately 32% being singletons. Sequencing was performed on CD8+ T cells from cultured PBMCs, taken from culture after CMV antigen stimulation. All receptors come from a human donor in good health (CMV status not recorded). Some clones in this sample may be carry-over from other donors' samples.

Only a few counts were recorded for this clonotype. V gene TRBV10-3 combines with J gene TRBJ1-3, with D perhaps matching TRBD1 (5 bases). V shed 4 bases and J shed 4 bases, with 8 bases lying between them. Germline values: CDR1 ENHRY, CDR2 SYGVKD. The CDR3 consists of 13 residues. CDR3 region: CAISVRDGNTIYF. Written as DNA, the CDR3 is TGTGCCATCAGTGTCAGGGACGGAAACACCATATATTTT.

This clonotype showed up just a few times. This chain joins TRBV6-5 and TRBJ2-2; 8 bases line up with TRBD1. The CDR3 covers 15 residues. CDR1 and CDR2 (germline): MNHEY, SVGAGI. V dropped 6 bases and J dropped 1; count of bases not matched to a gene: 4. CDR3 sequence: CASSPGTGNTGELFF. The CDR3 DNA sequence: TGTGCCAGCAGCCCCGGGACAGGGAACACCGGGGAGCTGTTTTTT.

This clonotype appeared once. The V gene is TRBV14, the J gene TRBJ2-2; TRBD1 is a possible D gene (6 bases). With 2 bases removed from V and 5 bases from J, the gap between germline ends came to 6 bases. Germline V gene sequence: CDR1 SGHDN, CDR2 FVKESK. The length of the CDR3 is 13 residues. The DNA for the CDR3 is TGTGCCAGCAGCCAACAGGGGACCGGGGAGCTGTTTTTT. Translating gives CASSQQGTGELFF.

The CDR3 is CSASKVRSTEAFF. The CDR3 bases are TGCAGTGCTAGCAAGGTCAGGTCCACTGAAGCTTTCTTT. This sequence joins TRBV20-1 and TRBJ1-1; D unclear. This CDR3 has 13 residues. V was trimmed by 3 bases and J by 4 bases, leaving 12 bases between them. CDR1 is DFQATT and CDR2 is SNEGSKA in the germline V gene (reference sequence).

The chain carries TRBV27 and TRBJ1-6, with 9 nucleotides matching TRBD1. Trimming removed 4 bases from V and 9 bases from J; junction bases left unmatched: 4. The CDR3 extends over 14 amino acids. CDR1 is MNHEY, CDR2 SMNVEV, per germline (reference sequence). The CDR3 region is CASSSQGAISPLHF. CDR3 sequence (DNA): TGTGCCAGCAGTTCACAGGGGGCAATTTCACCCCTCCACTTT.

V gene TRBV27 combines with J gene TRBJ2-7; 7 bases align to TRBD1. The ends lost 1 base at V and 2 bases at J; junction bases unmatched: 2. The CDR3 runs to 14 residues. The germline V gene has CDR1 MNHEY and CDR2 SMNVEV (reference sequence). The CDR3 loop is CASSLFDRAYEQYF. Written as DNA, the CDR3 is TGTGCCAGCAGTTTATTTGACAGGGCCTACGAGCAGTACTTC.

This clonotype was counted a few times. The rearrangement joins TRBV6-1 to TRBJ1-6; D is unclear. V was cut by 5 bases and J by 8 bases, with 16 bases left in between. Germline V gene data show CDR1 as MNHNS and CDR2 as SASEGT. The CDR3 is made up of 15 amino acids. CDR3 region: CASSPGPGYDSPLHF. In nucleotides, the CDR3 is TGTGCCAGCAGTCCCGGGCCGGGTTATGATTCACCCCTCCACTTT.

The chain combines TRBV7-9 with TRBJ1-2, with a tentative D call TRBD1 (5 bases). V shed 5 bases and J shed 5 bases, with 18 bases lying between them. Germline values: CDR1 SEHNR, CDR2 FQNEAQ (reference sequence). The CDR3 has 15 amino acids. In DNA form, the CDR3 reads TGTGCCAGCAGCCGTACTTTGGACACTTTTTATGGCTACACCTTC. It encodes CASSRTLDTFYGYTF. Full variable domain (remainder filled in from reference TRBV7-9 and TRBJ1-2): DTGVSQNPRHKITKRGQNVTFRCDPISEHNRLYWYRQTLGQGPEFLTYFQNEAQLEKSRLLSDRFSAERPKGSFSTLEIQRTEQGDSAMYLCASSRTLDTFYGYTFGSGTRLTVV.

In its sample, this clonotype was seen many times. The rearrangement uses TRBV28 and TRBJ1-4; D ambiguous. V was trimmed by 6 bases and J by 0 bases, leaving 11 bases between them. This CDR3 is built from 15 residues. CDR1 and CDR2 from the germline V gene are MDHEN and SYDVKM. The CDR3 DNA reads as TGTGCCAGCAGCGAGCCCGGGGCAACTAATGAAAAACTGTTTTTT. Translated, it gives CASSEPGATNEKLFF.

This clonotype came up a few times. V usage is TRBV29-1 and J usage is TRBJ1-2, with 9 bases fitting TRBD1. V lost 6 bases and J lost 8; bases outside the gene matches: 7. The germline V gene has CDR1 SQVTM and CDR2 ANQGSEA. This CDR3 has 12 amino acids. The CDR3 is CSVGQGFGGYTF. The CDR3 bases are TGCAGCGTGGGACAGGGCTTCGGGGGCTACACCTTC.

This clonotype was recorded many times. The V call is TRBV12-3 or TRBV12-4, the J call TRBJ1-1; D gene uncertain. The germline V and J ends were trimmed by 3 bases and 1 base, with 9 bases remaining between them. The CDR3 totals 14 residues. CDR3 loop: CASSFGRGNTEAFF. The CDR3 bases are TGTGCCAGCAGTTTTGGTCGAGGGAACACTGAAGCTTTCTTT.

Concerning this clonotype: This may come from a read error, since a much larger clone is one base off. The chain recombines TRBV6-1 with TRBJ1-1; D not resolved. The CDR3 runs 16 residues. Germline loops: CDR1 MNHNS, CDR2 SASEGT. V shed 4 bases and J shed 1 base, with 16 bases lying between them. CDR3: CASSGAAWDGNTEAFF. As DNA, the CDR3 is TGTGCCAGCAGTGGGGCTGCGTGGGATGGGAACACTGAAGCTTTCTTT.

This clonotype was seen many times. The gene calls are TRBV28 and TRBJ2-7, with D perhaps matching TRBD2 (6 bases). In germline, CDR1 is MDHEN, CDR2 SYDVKM. The V end lost 5 bases, the J end lost 2 bases, and 16 bases lay between the germline ends. The CDR3 is 15 amino acids. CDR3 region: CASSLTLAGPYEQYF. Here the CDR3 DNA reads TGTGCCAGCAGTCTTACCCTTGCGGGGCCCTACGAGCAGTACTTC.

The CDR3 here is CASSVVGYTF. The CDR3 DNA is TGTGCCAGCAGCGTAGTAGGATACACCTTC. This chain joins TRBV9 and TRBJ1-2; D uncertain. V dropped 0 bases and J dropped 11 bases, with 5 bases sitting between them. The germline gives CDR1 SGDLS, CDR2 YYNGEE. CDR3 length: 10 amino acids.

The V and J genes are TRBV12-3 or TRBV12-4 and TRBJ2-7, with a weak D call TRBD1 (6 bases). Trimming pared 0 bases from V and 3 bases from J, leaving 12 bases between. This CDR3 is 15 amino acids long. The CDR3 protein is CASSLAPETGYEQYF. CDR3 in DNA: TGTGCCAGCAGTTTAGCGCCGGAGACAGGCTACGAGCAGTACTTC.

This clonotype was observed a handful of times. This sequence joins TRBV7-3 and TRBJ2-3, with 9 bases identical to TRBD1. Germline V gene lookup returns CDR1 SGHTA and CDR2 FQGTGA. This CDR3 is built from 14 residues. V shed 4 bases, J shed 7 bases, and the junction held 6 bases outside the gene matches. The CDR3, as DNA: TGTGCCAGCAGCTCCCGGGACAGGGAACATACGCAGTATTTT. Protein sequence: CASSSRDREHTQYF.

This clonotype was recorded a few times. The chain employs TRBV10-3 and TRBJ1-4; D is unresolved. This CDR3 is 12 amino acids long. Trimming removed 2 bases at V and 17 bases at J, with 15 bases between. Germline V gene data show CDR1 as ENHRY and CDR2 as SYGVKD. The CDR3 protein is CAISEDQVIVFF. Written as DNA, the CDR3 is TGTGCCATCAGTGAGGACCAGGTTATCGTCTTTTTT.

This clonotype occurred a few times. The genes are TRBV27 and TRBJ1-5; TRBD1 aligns across 9 bases. This CDR3 region has 17 residues. Germline V gene lookup returns CDR1 MNHEY and CDR2 SMNVEV (reference sequence). J was trimmed by 4 bases and V by 4 bases; bases with no gene match: 11. Written as DNA, the CDR3 is TGTGCCAGCAGTTCCTCCCCCGGGACAGGGCTTAATCAGCCCCAGCATTTT. Its protein is CASSSSPGTGLNQPQHF.

At least ten counts were recorded for this clonotype. V and J are TRBV28 and TRBJ2-2, with TRBD1 matching over 8 bases. Losses at the gene ends were 5 bases for V and 2 bases for J; bases not matched to a gene: 4. CDR3 length: 15 amino acids. Germline-derived CDR1 and CDR2 are MDHEN and SYDVKM. The CDR3 region has the DNA TGTGCCAGCAGTACCAGGGGGCTTAACACCGGGGAGCTGTTTTTT. It translates to CASSTRGLNTGELFF.

This clonotype was counted at least ten times. The CDR3 bases are TGCAGTGCTACTCTGGACAAGAACTATGGCTACACCTTC. Its protein product is CSATLDKNYGYTF. This chain links TRBV20-1 with TRBJ1-2, with a weak D call TRBD1 (5 bases). V was trimmed by 4 bases and J by 2 bases, leaving 11 bases between them. CDR1 and CDR2 (germline): DFQATT, SNEGSKA (reference sequence). The CDR3 length is 13 residues.

To note about this clonotype: At one end the junction does not follow the germline gene, possibly because of a read error. V is TRBV6-1 and J is TRBJ2-7; 7 bases align to TRBD2. This CDR3 is 17 amino acids long. The germline gives CDR1 MNHNS, CDR2 SASEGT. The CDR3 sequence is CANSAPPGGTGSYEQYF. The CDR3 bases are TGTGCCAACAGTGCTCCCCCCGGGGGGACGGGATCCTACGAGCAGTACTTC.

DNA for the CDR3: TGTGCCAGCAGTGATCCGGGGGGTGCGAGGACCGGGGAGCTGTTTTTT. This codes for CASSDPGGARTGELFF. V usage is TRBV25-1 and J usage is TRBJ2-2, with TRBD2 identical over 7 bases. This CDR3 is built from 16 residues. CDR1 MGHDK and CDR2 SYGVNS come from the germline V gene. V lost 3 bases and J lost 5; bases outside the gene matches: 9.

This sequence joins TRBV29-1 and TRBJ2-1; D perhaps matches TRBD2 (5 bases). Germline V CDR1 and CDR2: SQVTM, ANQGSEA. V was cut by 8 bases and J by 8 bases, with 19 bases left in between. The CDR3 consists of 13 residues. CDR3 sequence reads: CSLTFGPGDEQFF. CDR3 in DNA: TGCAGCCTTACTTTCGGACCCGGGGATGAGCAGTTCTTC.

The chain joins TRBV7-6 to TRBJ2-2; 7 bases are a match to TRBD2. V was pared by 0 bases and J by 0 bases, with 4 bases of the junction left unmatched. The CDR3 spans 17 residues. In germline, CDR1 is SGHVS, CDR2 FNYEAQ. This chain's CDR3 is CASSLAGRGTNTGELFF. In nucleotides, the CDR3 is TGTGCCAGCAGCTTAGCGGGGCGGGGGACGAACACCGGGGAGCTGTTTTTT.

This clonotype has only a few counts. The CDR3 region has the DNA TGTGCCAGCAACGACGGTGTACAGCCCCAGCATTTT. Translation gives CASNDGVQPQHF. The chain couples TRBV2 to TRBJ1-5; no definite D call. Germline V gene data show CDR1 as SNHLY and CDR2 as FYNNEI. V lost 7 bases to trimming and J lost 7 bases, with 11 bases between them. CDR3 length: 12 residues.

The CDR3 DNA sequence: TGTGCCAGCACCGGCGGGTCCACCTACGAGCAGTACTTC. This codes for CASTGGSTYEQYF. The V gene is TRBV2, the J gene TRBJ2-7, with D possibly matching TRBD2 (5 bases). Per germline, CDR1 SNHLY and CDR2 FYNNEI. This CDR3 contains 13 residues. The V end was cut by 7 bases, the J end by 2 bases, with 12 bases between.

The rearrangement joins TRBV6-6 to TRBJ1-2, with D possibly matching TRBD1 (6 bases). CDR1 and CDR2 (germline): MNHNY, SVGAGI (reference sequence). The germline V and J ends were trimmed by 6 bases and 3 bases, with 11 bases remaining between them. The CDR3 extends over 13 amino acids. CDR3 sequence (DNA): TGTGCCAGCAGCCCCCAGGGGCACTATGGCTACACCTTC. Residues: CASSPQGHYGYTF.